The TCR beta chain under discussion was sequenced for a study of blood T cell repertoires in COVID-19. As for the study in general: Specimens from acute and convalescent COVID-19 originated in the United States, Italy and Spain. PBMCs, B-cell-depleted T cells, or T cells provided the cDNA or gDNA that made up the material.

Original processing notes: By means of reference gene primer amplification, nucleated cell counts were estimated. This table comes from immunoSEQ multiplex PCR, and its TCRdb copy is limited to in-frame clones, with some not included. V and J calls and clone size are given by that table; D and trimming were obtained from the DNA. In the table there are approximately 500,000 clones, approximately 92% of which are singletons. This CDR3 comprises 16 residues. Germline CDR1 LNHDA, CDR2 SQIVND (reference sequence). The ends were cut back, 5 bases at V and 5 bases at J, with 21 bases in the middle. Enrollment of patients from Seattle took place during active infection, with longitudinal follow-up.

The chain has TRBV19 and TRBJ2-5; D uncertain. Source material: peripheral blood. The clonotype was recovered from a man between 18 and 35 years old with COVID-19, enrolled during active disease. The CDR3 nucleotides are TGTGCCAGTAGTGTGGGCTGGATGGCAGTATGGGAGACCCAGTACTTC. Translated: CASSVGWMAVWETQYF. Filled out from reference TRBV19 and TRBJ2-5, the complete variable domain reads DGGITQSPKYLFRKEGQNVTLSCEQNLNHDAMYWYRQDPGQGLRLIYYSQIVNDFQKGDIAEGYSVSREKKESFPLTVTSAQKNPTAFYLCASSVGWMAVWETQYFGPGTRLLVL.